These 29 T cell receptor beta chains came from one sample sequenced in a study of blood T cell repertoires in COVID-19. Method: immunoSEQ multiplex PCR; TCRdb's copy keeps in-frame clones and lacks some. Altogether roughly 190,000 clones are present, roughly 80% being singletons, with the ten largest covering 3.2%. Specimen: PBMCs or T cells enriched from blood (not recorded which). The receptors come from a woman aged 25 to 39 who had recovered from COVID-19.

For this clone: One end of the junction is discordant with germline, which a read error may explain. CDR3 in amino acids: CASSPSPQRDQDF. In DNA, the CDR3 is TGTGCCAGCAGCCCCTCCCCCCAGCGGGACCAAGACTTC. This chain links TRBV7-8 with TRBJ2-5, with 7 positions matching TRBD2. The germline V gene encodes CDR1 SGHVS and CDR2 FQNEAQ. The CDR3 length is 13 residues.

The rearrangement uses TRBV7-9 and TRBJ1-5, with D unresolved. Germline CDR1 SEHNR, CDR2 FQNEAQ (reference sequence). The V end was cut by 5 bases, the J end by 6 bases, with 17 bases between. The CDR3 totals 15 residues. CDR3 in DNA: TGTGCCAGCAGCCCAGGCTTGCAGGAGGGTCAGCCCCAGCATTTT. It yields the protein CASSPGLQEGQPQHF.

The sample holds one count of this clone. This chain links TRBV5-4 with TRBJ2-2; tentative D call: TRBD2 (5 bases). Germline CDR1 reads SGHNT; CDR2 reads YYREEE (reference sequence). Trimming pared 0 bases from V and 5 bases from J, leaving 11 bases between. This CDR3 has 15 amino acids. The CDR3 loop is CASSLAGSHTGELFF. The CDR3 DNA reads as TGTGCCAGCAGCTTGGCGGGGAGTCATACCGGGGAGCTGTTTTTT.

The chain couples TRBV2 to TRBJ1-3, with no clear D. The CDR3 totals 15 residues. The germline V and J ends were trimmed by 6 bases and 1 base, with 13 bases remaining between them. Germline CDR1 reads SNHLY; CDR2 reads FYNNEI. The CDR3 is CASSGVGASGNTIYF. In DNA form, the CDR3 reads TGTGCCAGCAGCGGGGTCGGTGCATCTGGAAACACCATATATTTT.

This clone was seen a handful of times. The J gene is TRBJ1-1, the V gene TRBV5-1, with D unclear. Deletions cut 3 bases from V and 0 bases from J, with 9 bases between. This CDR3 has 14 amino acids. CDR1 and CDR2 (germline): SGHRS, YFSETQ. The CDR3: CASSYTGVNTEAFF. In nucleotides, the CDR3 is TGCGCCAGCAGCTACACGGGAGTGAACACTGAAGCTTTCTTT.

V gene TRBV2 combines with J gene TRBJ1-5; the D gene is possibly TRBD1 (6 bases). The CDR3 is 13 amino acids. V lost 8 bases and J lost 3, with 11 bases in between. Germline assignment: CDR1 SNHLY and CDR2 FYNNEI. CDR3 in amino acids: CASRQVINQPQHF. CDR3 sequence (DNA): TGTGCCAGCCGACAGGTCATCAATCAGCCCCAGCATTTT.

This clone has more than one count but fewer than ten. The rearrangement joins TRBV5-6 to TRBJ1-2; 8 bases match TRBD1. Germline CDR1 and CDR2: SGHDT and YYEEEE. The CDR3 covers 14 residues. V was clipped by 3 bases and J by 4 bases; unmatched bases: 5. CDR3 coding DNA: TGTGCCAGCAGCTCGGACAGGGTGGCCTATGGCTACACCTTC. Translating gives CASSSDRVAYGYTF.

The V call is TRBV7-9, the J call TRBJ1-6; no definite D call. This CDR3 region has 16 residues. Trimming stripped 1 base from V and 0 bases from J, with 7 bases between. CDR1 is SEHNR, CDR2 FQNEAQ, per germline (reference sequence). The CDR3 nucleotides are TGTGCCAGCAGCTTAGGGGCGAGCTCCTATAATTCACCCCTCCACTTT. This translates into CASSLGASSYNSPLHF. Combining the CDR3 with reference TRBV7-9 and TRBJ1-6 gives the whole variable domain DTGVSQNPRHKITKRGQNVTFRCDPISEHNRLYWYRQTLGQGPEFLTYFQNEAQLEKSRLLSDRFSAERPKGSFSTLEIQRTEQGDSAMYLCASSLGASSYNSPLHFGNGTRLTVT.

CDR3 residues: CASSLREGSEAFF. CDR3 coding DNA: TGTGCCAGCAGCTTAAGGGAGGGGTCTGAAGCTTTCTTT. The chain recombines TRBV7-3 with TRBJ1-1; D perhaps matches TRBD1 (5 bases). Trimming removed 1 base from V and 6 bases from J, with 9 bases in between. This CDR3 region has 13 residues. Per the germline V gene, CDR1 is SGHTA and CDR2 is FQGTGA.

The rearrangement joins TRBV14 to TRBJ1-2, with a weak D call TRBD1 (6 bases). Trimming cost V 8 bases and J 8 bases, with 12 bases left between them. This CDR3 is 11 amino acids long. Germline CDR1 is SGHDN and CDR2 is FVKESK. CDR3 sequence reads: CASGQYSGYTF. In nucleotides, the CDR3 is TGTGCCAGCGGACAGTATTCCGGCTACACCTTC.

The chain has TRBV28 and TRBJ1-4, with 8 positions matching TRBD1. Trimming cost V 4 bases and J 2 bases; bases outside gene matches: 3. The CDR3 sequence is 15 residues long. The germline V gene encodes CDR1 MDHEN and CDR2 SYDVKM. CDR3 in amino acids: CASSSQGATNEKLFF. CDR3 bases: TGTGCCAGCAGTTCTCAGGGGGCTACTAATGAAAAACTGTTTTTT.

The rearrangement joins TRBV30 to TRBJ2-7, with D possibly matching TRBD1 (5 bases). Trimming removed 1 base from V and 2 bases from J, with 9 bases in between. The CDR3 has 13 amino acids. From germline, CDR1 is GTSNPN and CDR2 SVGIG (reference sequence). As DNA, the CDR3 is TGTGCCTGGAGTGATGGGGCTACCTACGAGCAGTACTTC. Its translation is CAWSDGATYEQYF. Variable domain in full (rest from reference TRBV30 and TRBJ2-7): SQTIHQWPATLVQPVGSPLSLECTVEGTSNPNLYWYRQAAGRGLQLLFYSVGIGQISSEVPQNLSASRPQDRQFILSSKKLLLSDSGFYLCAWSDGATYEQYFGPGTRLTVT.

This chain joins TRBV12-3 or TRBV12-4 and TRBJ1-2; D remains unclear. The CDR3 consists of 12 residues. Trimming removed 1 base at V and 8 bases at J, with 8 bases between. CDR3 protein: CASSLVVGGYTF. The CDR3 DNA reads TGTGCCAGCAGTTTAGTCGTGGGCGGCTACACCTTC.

The count of this clone is one. The chain has TRBV19 and TRBJ2-2, with 9 nucleotides matching TRBD2. CDR1 and CDR2 (germline): LNHDA, SQIVND (reference sequence). V shed 2 bases, J shed 6 bases, and the junction held 1 base outside the gene matches. CDR3 length: 14 residues. The CDR3 protein is CASSILAGSGELFF. CDR3 in DNA: TGTGCCAGTAGTATACTAGCGGGATCCGGGGAGCTGTTTTTT. Based on the CDR3 plus reference TRBV19 and TRBJ2-2, the full variable domain is DGGITQSPKYLFRKEGQNVTLSCEQNLNHDAMYWYRQDPGQGLRLIYYSQIVNDFQKGDIAEGYSVSREKKESFPLTVTSAQKNPTAFYLCASSILAGSGELFFGEGSRLTVL.

The chain uses TRBV24-1 and TRBJ2-5, with D uncertain. Germline V gives CDR1 KGHDR, CDR2 SFDVKD. This CDR3 is built from 12 residues. The V end lost 3 bases, the J end lost 3 bases, and 4 bases lay between the germline ends. The CDR3 nucleotides read TGTGCCACCAGTGATACAAAAGAGACCCAGTACTTC. This gives the protein CATSDTKETQYF.

The chain is built from TRBV19 and TRBJ2-4, with a tentative D call TRBD1 (5 bases). Germline CDR1 LNHDA, CDR2 SQIVND (reference sequence). The CDR3 length is 16 residues. V was cut by 7 bases and J by 0 bases, with 16 bases left in between. The CDR3 DNA is TGTGCCAGTATGGCGGCCAGGGATCTAGCCAAAAACATTCAGTACTTC. It translates to CASMAARDLAKNIQYF.

V is TRBV28 and J is TRBJ2-3; TRBD2 matches 7 bases. The CDR3 is 15 amino acids. With V trimmed by 3 bases and J by 0 bases, 3 bases remained unmatched. CDR1 is MDHEN, CDR2 SYDVKM, per germline. CDR3 sequence (DNA): TGTGCCAGCAGTTTGGGGGGGGTTAGCACAGATACGCAGTATTTT. This sequence encodes CASSLGGVSTDTQYF.

The chain links TRBV3-1 (or the pseudogene TRBV3-2) to TRBJ2-1, with 15 positions matching TRBD2. After removal of 4 bases from V and 4 bases from J, the junction contained 5 bases not matched to a gene. The CDR3 is 17 residues long. Germline CDR1 is LGHDT and CDR2 is YNNKEL (reference sequence). Here the CDR3 reads CASSPRTSGRGYNEQFF. The CDR3 bases are TGTGCCAGCAGCCCCCGGACTAGCGGGAGGGGGTACAATGAGCAGTTCTTC.

V and J are TRBV6-5 and TRBJ1-2; 7 bases are a match to TRBD1. CDR1 is MNHEY, CDR2 SVGAGI, per germline. The CDR3 spans 15 residues. The trim removed 0 bases at V and 5 bases at J, leaving 6 bases unmatched. The CDR3 loop reads CASSYSGGTAYGYTF. CDR3 nucleotides: TGTGCCAGCAGTTACTCCGGCGGGACAGCGTATGGCTACACCTTC.

This rearrangement joins TRBV7-2 to TRBJ2-3; 8 nucleotides line up with TRBD2. The germline CDR1 and CDR2 sequences are SGHTA and FQGNSA. The CDR3 sequence is 16 residues long. The V and J ends lost 2 bases and 2 bases, in that order; junction bases with no gene match: 6. This CDR3 reads CASSLIGGALTDTQYF. CDR3 in DNA: TGTGCCAGCAGCTTAATCGGGGGGGCCCTCACAGATACGCAGTATTTT.

In this sample, this clone turned up a few times. V usage is TRBV28 and J usage is TRBJ2-1; the match to TRBD2 covers 7 bases. The CDR3 sequence is 15 residues long. Germline lookup yields CDR1 MDHEN and CDR2 SYDVKM. V shed 2 bases and J 7 bases; nucleotides not matched to a gene: 8. CDR3 sequence reads: CASSLLLRGTNEQFF. The CDR3 nucleotides read TGTGCCAGCAGTTTACTTCTGCGGGGGACGAATGAGCAGTTCTTC.

The chain couples TRBV7-9 to TRBJ2-1, with TRBD2 matching over 9 bases. Per germline, CDR1 SEHNR and CDR2 FQNEAQ (reference sequence). This CDR3 region has 17 residues. Germline trimming cut 1 base from V and 4 bases from J; bases unmatched to any gene: 8. The CDR3 loop is CASSLGLAGSRYNEQFF. DNA for the CDR3: TGTGCCAGCAGCTTAGGGCTAGCGGGATCCCGATACAATGAGCAGTTCTTC.

This clone is a singleton in its sample. The chain links TRBV7-9 to TRBJ1-5; TRBD1 matches at 11 bases. CDR3 length equals 19 residues. J was trimmed by 2 bases and V by 5 bases; bases with no gene match: 14. Germline loops: CDR1 SEHNR, CDR2 FQNEAQ (reference sequence). CDR3 in amino acids: CASSGRPGQGVFGNQPQHF. The CDR3 nucleotides read TGTGCCAGCAGCGGACGGCCGGGACAGGGGGTTTTCGGCAATCAGCCCCAGCATTTT.

V gene TRBV18 combines with J gene TRBJ1-1; no clear D. Trimming took 6 bases from V and 0 from J, leaving 8 bases between them. The CDR3 totals 13 residues. Per germline, CDR1 KGHSH and CDR2 LQKENI. The chain's CDR3 is CASSGDMNTEAFF. The CDR3 DNA reads as TGTGCCAGCTCCGGGGATATGAACACTGAAGCTTTCTTT.

On this clone: A much bigger clone sits one base away, suggesting this may be a read error. This CDR3 is also generated by other DNA sequences in the sample. This sequence joins TRBV28 and TRBJ1-3, with 9 nucleotides matching TRBD1. The V and J ends lost 3 bases and 3 bases, in that order; junction bases with no gene match: 6. The CDR3 consists of 16 residues. Germline CDR1 is MDHEN and CDR2 is SYDVKM. The CDR3 nucleotides are TGTGCCAGCAGTTTCTCGGACAGGGGAGGTGGAAACACCATATATTTT. It is translated as CASSFSDRGGGNTIYF.

The chain couples TRBV27 to TRBJ2-2; TRBD2 is a possible D gene (6 bases). This CDR3 comprises 13 residues. The V end was cut by 3 bases, the J end by 6 bases, with 8 bases between. Germline V gives CDR1 MNHEY, CDR2 SMNVEV (reference sequence). CDR3 in DNA: TGTGCCAGCAGTTTCTGGGGGGCCGGGGAGCTGTTTTTT. This gives the protein CASSFWGAGELFF.

This clone is a singleton in its sample. The chain joins TRBV28 to TRBJ2-2, with TRBD1 as a possible D gene (6 bases). The V end lost 3 bases, the J end lost 5 bases, and 13 bases lay between the germline ends. The CDR3 consists of 15 residues. The germline CDR1 and CDR2 sequences are MDHEN and SYDVKM. In DNA, the CDR3 is TGTGCCAGCAGTTTTTTGGACAGACCTACCGGGGAGCTGTTTTTT. Amino acid sequence: CASSFLDRPTGELFF.

This chain connects TRBV11-2 to TRBJ1-5; TRBD1 matches 10 bases. The germline CDR1 and CDR2 sequences are SGHAT and FQNNGV. The CDR3 has 17 amino acids. J gave up 5 bases and V 5 bases, and 12 bases lay outside the gene matches. The CDR3, as DNA: TGTGCCAGCAGCCGACAGGGGGGACAGGGGAGGTATCAGCCCCAGCATTTT. Protein product: CASSRQGGQGRYQPQHF.

The chain links TRBV18 to TRBJ2-1, with 11 nucleotides matching TRBD2. The CDR3 extends over 15 amino acids. Germline V gives CDR1 KGHSH, CDR2 LQKENI. The junction had 5 bases not matched to a gene; V was cut back by 3 bases and J by 7 bases. CDR3 in amino acids: CASSPSGGAVNEQFF. CDR3 in DNA: TGTGCCAGCTCACCTAGCGGGGGGGCCGTTAATGAGCAGTTCTTC.